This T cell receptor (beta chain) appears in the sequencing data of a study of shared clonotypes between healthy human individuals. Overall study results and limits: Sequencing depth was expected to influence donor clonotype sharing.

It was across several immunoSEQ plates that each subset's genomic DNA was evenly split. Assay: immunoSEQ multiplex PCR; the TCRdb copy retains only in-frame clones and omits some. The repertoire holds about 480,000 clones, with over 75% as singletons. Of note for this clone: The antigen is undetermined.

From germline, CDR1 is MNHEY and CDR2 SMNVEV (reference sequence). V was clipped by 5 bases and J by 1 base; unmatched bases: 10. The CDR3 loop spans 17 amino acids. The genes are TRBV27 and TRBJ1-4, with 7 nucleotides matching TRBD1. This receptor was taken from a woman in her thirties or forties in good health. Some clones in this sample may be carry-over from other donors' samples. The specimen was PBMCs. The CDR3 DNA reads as TGTGCCAGCAGTCGCACAGGGGATGTTAGAACTAATGAAAAACTGTTTTTT. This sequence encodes CASSRTGDVRTNEKLFF.